The 7 T cell receptor beta chains listed next were all sequenced from one sample in a study of HIV-infected patients and healthy controls. cDNA was made from approximately 0.55 ug RNA using alpha and beta constant primers. Each of the alpha and beta chains got its own library through chain-specific third strand synthesis with indices. Each CDR3 protein gets one entry after TCRdb re-called the 5' RACE reads with MiXCR. In the table there are about 3,300 distinct CDR3 sequences, 20% to 25% of which are singletons. The repertoire came from unfractionated whole blood and reflected all unsorted peripheral T cells. The input for sequencing was blood, taken before antiretroviral therapy. The receptors were sampled from an adult with HIV infection.

By proportion, this clonotype is large. The chain combines TRBV4-2 with TRBJ1-1, with unresolved D. The CDR3 length is 14 residues. CDR1 is LGHNA and CDR2 is YNFKEQ in the germline V gene. The V and J ends lost 3 bases and 5 bases respectively, with 13 bases between them. The CDR3 DNA reads as TGTGCCAGCAGCCAGGACTCAGAAAGGACTGAAGCTTTCTTT. It yields the protein CASSQDSERTEAFF.

A single count supports this clonotype. The CDR3 spells CASRNGEGENTGELFF. The CDR3, as DNA: TGTGCCAGCAGGAACGGGGAGGGGGAGAACACCGGGGAGCTGTTTTTT. The rearrangement links TRBV6-5 to TRBJ2-2; D perhaps matches TRBD2 (7 bases). Germline V gives CDR1 MNHEY, CDR2 SVGAGI. V was shortened by 6 bases and J by 1 base, with 15 bases between the two germline ends. CDR3 size: 16 residues.

A few counts support this clonotype. The chain employs TRBV4-1 and TRBJ1-1; D is unresolved. The CDR3 runs to 15 residues. Germline-derived CDR1 and CDR2 are MGHRA and YSYEKL. V was clipped by 2 bases and J by 1 base, with 11 bases between them. CDR3 amino acids: CASSQRTGTNTEAFF. DNA of the CDR3: TGCGCCAGCAGCCAAAGAACTGGCACGAACACTGAAGCTTTCTTT.

This chain uses TRBV6-6 with TRBJ1-4; D may be TRBD1 (6 bases). Germline V gene sequence: CDR1 MNHNY, CDR2 SVGAGI (reference sequence). V gave up 0 bases and J gave up 5 bases, with 13 bases separating them. This CDR3 comprises 16 residues. CDR3 sequence reads: CASSYSRGGQNEKLFF. The DNA for the CDR3 is TGTGCCAGCAGTTACTCGAGGGGGGGCCAGAATGAAAAACTGTTTTTT.

This clonotype was counted between two and nine times. The chain links TRBV2 to TRBJ2-1; 9 nucleotides align to TRBD1. Germline CDR1 SNHLY, CDR2 FYNNEI. The CDR3 is 13 residues long. V gave up 6 bases and J gave up 8 bases; unmatched junction bases: 5. The CDR3 loop is CASSPGQGDEQFF. For the CDR3, the DNA is TGTGCCAGCAGCCCGGGACAGGGCGATGAGCAGTTCTTC.

By its share, this clonotype is medium-sized. CDR3 region: CASSSAGVSGNTIYF. The CDR3 DNA follows: TGTGCCAGCAGTTCGGCAGGGGTCTCTGGAAACACCATATATTTT. The V and J genes are TRBV27 and TRBJ1-3; perhaps TRBD1 as D (6 bases). The CDR3 sequence is 15 residues long. From germline, CDR1 is MNHEY and CDR2 SMNVEV (reference sequence). V was pared by 4 bases and J by 0 bases, with 10 bases between.

This clonotype qualifies as medium-sized. This chain uses TRBV4-1 with TRBJ1-1; possibly TRBD1 for D (5 bases). V lost 1 base and J 2 bases, leaving 11 bases between the germline ends. CDR3 length: 15 amino acids. The germline CDR1 and CDR2 sequences are MGHRA and YSYEKL. The CDR3 DNA sequence: TGCGCCAGCAGCCAAGCTTCAGGGTTTAACACTGAAGCTTTCTTT. Protein: CASSQASGFNTEAFF.